These 24 T cell receptor beta chains share one sample of origin, sequenced in a study of glioma-infiltrating T cells. Using RNA template, CDR3s of TCR alpha and beta were amplified with iRepertoire arm-PCR. Using its own MiXCR run on the multiplex PCR reads, TCRdb lists one record per CDR3 protein. Here the sample spans more than 350,000 distinct CDR3 sequences, about two fifths being singletons. Input material: glioma tissue, nonneoplastic brain tissue, or PBMCs (not recorded which). All receptors come from a human donor with low-grade glioma or glioblastoma, undergoing nonglioma brain surgery, or in good health (not recorded which).

The chain uses TRBV4-1 and TRBJ1-1, with TRBD1 matching over 8 bases. Trimming cost V 2 bases and J 1 base; bases outside gene matches: 0. Germline-derived CDR1 and CDR2 are MGHRA and YSYEKL. This CDR3 region has 14 residues. The CDR3 DNA sequence: TGCGCCAGCAGCCAACAGGGGGCGAACACTGAAGCTTTCTTT. This codes for CASSQQGANTEAFF.

The rearrangement links TRBV25-1 to TRBJ2-2; weak D call: TRBD2 (6 bases). This CDR3 region has 14 residues. V lost 10 bases and J 0 bases, leaving 12 bases between the germline ends. Germline lookup yields CDR1 MGHDK and CDR2 SYGVNS. CDR3 in DNA: TGTGCCACCGAGGGCGGGGCGAACACCGGGGAGCTGTTTTTT. It codes for CATEGGANTGELFF. The full variable domain, with the rest looked up from reference TRBV25-1 and TRBJ2-2, is EADIYQTPRYLVIGTGKKITLECSQTMGHDKMYWYQQDPGMELHLIHYSYGVNSTEKGDLSSESTVSRIRTEHFPLTLESARPSHTSQYLCATEGGANTGELFFGEGSRLTVL.

This rearrangement joins TRBV20-1 to TRBJ1-5, with 7 bases identical to TRBD1. Germline CDR1 DFQATT, CDR2 SNEGSKA (reference sequence). V shed 5 bases and J 3 bases; nucleotides not matched to a gene: 4. The CDR3 sequence is 13 residues long. The CDR3 reads CSASGTDNQPQHF. In DNA, the CDR3 is TGCAGTGCTTCCGGGACAGACAATCAGCCCCAGCATTTT.

The chain recombines TRBV3-1 with TRBJ1-6, with D perhaps matching TRBD1 (6 bases). The CDR3 has 15 residues. V was shortened by 3 bases and J by 4 bases, with 10 bases between the two germline ends. Germline V gene lookup returns CDR1 LGHDT and CDR2 YNNKEL (reference sequence). The CDR3: CASSQRDNYNSPLHF. As DNA, the CDR3 is TGTGCCAGCAGCCAGAGGGACAATTATAATTCACCCCTCCACTTT.

This clonotype was seen only a few times. This chain joins TRBV12-3 or TRBV12-4 and TRBJ2-3, with D perhaps TRBD2 (6 bases). CDR3 length equals 14 residues. V was clipped by 7 bases and J by 2 bases, with 13 bases between them. The CDR3 DNA reads TGTGCCAGCACTCGCGGGATAGTCACAGATACGCAGTATTTT. Translation gives CASTRGIVTDTQYF.

This clonotype was counted many times. The V and J genes are TRBV25-1 and TRBJ2-1; unclear D gene. This CDR3 region has 8 residues. The V gene lost 4 bases and the J gene lost 14 bases, with 3 bases spanning the gap. Germline V CDR1 and CDR2: MGHDK, SYGVNS. The CDR3 DNA reads as TGTGCCAGCAGTGGGGAGTTCTTC. Its translation is CASSGEFF.

Turning to this clonotype: Being one base from a much bigger clone, this may be a read error. V and J are TRBV6-1 and TRBJ2-1; 9 bases line up with TRBD2. The CDR3 covers 15 residues. Trimming at V came to 6 bases and at J to 8 bases, leaving 11 bases not matched to a gene. Germline CDR1 MNHNS, CDR2 SASEGT. CDR3 nucleotide sequence: TGTGCCAGCAGCCCGGGACTAGCATTCTTCGATGAGCAGTTCTTC. Protein: CASSPGLAFFDEQFF.

The chain combines TRBV19 with TRBJ2-7, with 12 positions matching TRBD1. Germline V CDR1 and CDR2: LNHDA, SQIVND (reference sequence). CDR3 length: 14 amino acids. The V and J ends lost 9 bases and 5 bases, in that order; junction bases with no gene match: 8. The chain's CDR3 is CASQPGTGGDEQYF. CDR3 DNA sequence: TGTGCCAGCCAACCCGGGACAGGGGGCGACGAGCAGTACTTC.

The chain uses TRBV4-2 and TRBJ1-2, with 9 bases identical to TRBD1. Germline CDR1 LGHNA, CDR2 YNFKEQ. The CDR3 runs 16 residues. J gave up 4 bases and V 2 bases, and 8 bases lay outside the gene matches. The DNA for the CDR3 is TGTGCCAGCAGCCAATCGACAGCGGGACAGGGCTATGGCTACACCTTC. Amino acids: CASSQSTAGQGYGYTF.

About this clonotype: This may stem from a read error, because a much larger clone lies one nucleotide away. V gene TRBV28 combines with J gene TRBJ1-5; D is uncertain. V shed 11 bases and J shed 0 bases, with 14 bases lying between them. CDR3 length: 14 amino acids. The germline V gene encodes CDR1 MDHEN and CDR2 SYDVKM. CDR3 sequence: CAEGSHLSNQPQHF. The CDR3 DNA sequence: TGTGCCGAAGGATCTCACCTTAGCAATCAGCCCCAGCATTTT.

V is TRBV6-1 and J is TRBJ2-2; the match to TRBD2 covers 9 bases. The CDR3 loop spans 20 amino acids. V lost 6 bases to trimming and J lost 5 bases; unmatched junction nucleotides: 22. CDR1 MNHNS and CDR2 SASEGT come from the germline V gene. The CDR3 region has the DNA TGTGCCAGCAGCCCGCCCAGCGGGGCTAGCGGGAAGTATATAACCGGGGAGCTGTTTTTT. Translated, it gives CASSPPSGASGKYITGELFF.

The chain uses TRBV6-6 and TRBJ2-6; TRBD1 aligns across 9 bases. V was pared by 8 bases and J by 0 bases, with 14 bases of the junction left unmatched. This CDR3 spans 19 amino acids. Germline V lookup: CDR1 MNHNY, CDR2 SVGAGI (reference sequence). The CDR3 DNA follows: TGTGCCAGCGGGGACGGACAGGGGCGCTTCAGCTCTGGGGCCAACGTCCTGACTTTC. As protein: CASGDGQGRFSSGANVLTF.

The chain is built from TRBV10-3 and TRBJ1-1, with TRBD1 matching over 7 bases. Trimming cost V 4 bases and J 4 bases; bases outside gene matches: 15. The CDR3 is 17 amino acids. The germline V gene has CDR1 ENHRY and CDR2 SYGVKD. CDR3 coding DNA: TGTGCCATCAGTGGGCCCCCGTACAACAGGGGAAGCACTGAAGCTTTCTTT. Its protein is CAISGPPYNRGSTEAFF.

This clonotype has only a few counts. The V call is TRBV20-1, the J call TRBJ2-3, with D maybe TRBD2 (6 bases). V was shortened by 2 bases and J by 5 bases, with 17 bases between the two germline ends. Germline V lookup: CDR1 DFQATT, CDR2 SNEGSKA (reference sequence). This CDR3 region has 15 residues. The CDR3 sequence: CSARQRASAVDTQYF. CDR3 sequence (DNA): TGCAGTGCTAGACAAAGGGCTAGCGCTGTAGATACGCAGTATTTT.

V is TRBV20-1 and J is TRBJ2-7; D not certain. In germline, CDR1 is DFQATT, CDR2 SNEGSKA (reference sequence). Trimming left V 3 bases short and J 3 bases short, with 15 bases between. The CDR3 consists of 14 residues. CDR3 DNA: TGCAGTGCTAGGGGTCGGTTGGGATTCTACGAGCAGTACTTC. Translating gives CSARGRLGFYEQYF.

To note about this clonotype: The junction and the germline gene differ at one end; a read error may be behind it. The gene calls are TRBV2 and TRBJ1-4; 10 nucleotides align to TRBD1. Per germline, CDR1 SNHLY and CDR2 FYNNEI. This CDR3 has 14 residues. The CDR3 bases are TGTGACAGCAGCCGGGACAGGGGCGAAGAAAATCTGTTTTTT. It codes for CDSSRDRGEENLFF. Based on the CDR3 plus reference TRBV2 and TRBJ1-4, the full variable domain is EPEVTQTPSHQVTQMGQEVILRCVPISNHLYFYWYRQILGQKVEFLVSFYNNEISEKSEIFDDQFSVERPDGSNFTLKIRSTKLEDSAMYFCDSSRDRGEENLFFGSGTQLSVL.

This clonotype was counted between two and nine times. V gene TRBV29-1 combines with J gene TRBJ2-3; 8 bases are a match to TRBD1. Looked up from germline, CDR1 is SQVTM and CDR2 is ANQGSEA. The CDR3 extends over 12 amino acids. Trimming cost V 4 bases and J 7 bases; bases outside gene matches: 4. The CDR3 DNA sequence: TGCAGCGTTGGTAACAGGGGGAATACGCAGTATTTT. It translates to CSVGNRGNTQYF.

This sequence joins TRBV19 and TRBJ1-2, with D perhaps matching TRBD1 (5 bases). The CDR3 loop spans 15 amino acids. V lost 3 bases and J lost 4, with 15 bases in between. CDR1 is LNHDA and CDR2 is SQIVND in the germline V gene (reference sequence). This CDR3 reads CASSISRAAFYGYTF. The CDR3 DNA follows: TGTGCCAGTAGTATCTCCAGGGCAGCCTTCTATGGCTACACCTTC. Supplemented by reference TRBV19 and TRBJ1-2, the full variable domain reads DGGITQSPKYLFRKEGQNVTLSCEQNLNHDAMYWYRQDPGQGLRLIYYSQIVNDFQKGDIAEGYSVSREKKESFPLTVTSAQKNPTAFYLCASSISRAAFYGYTFGSGTRLTVV.

The chain recombines TRBV7-3 with TRBJ1-1; the D gene is possibly TRBD1 (6 bases). V lost 2 bases and J lost 3, with 16 bases in between. Germline CDR1 is SGHTA and CDR2 is FQGTGA. This CDR3 has 16 amino acids. The CDR3 DNA is TGTGCCAGCAGCTTATGGGTCGGGCAGGGGTACACTGAAGCTTTCTTT. Translation gives CASSLWVGQGYTEAFF.

This clonotype was detected many times. The chain uses TRBV6-1 and TRBJ2-7, with D perhaps matching TRBD1 (5 bases). V was shortened by 8 bases and J by 11 bases, with 16 bases between the two germline ends. CDR1 and CDR2 (germline): MNHNS, SASEGT. The CDR3 consists of 11 residues. The CDR3 here is CASPVPGWEYF. Written as DNA, the CDR3 is TGTGCCAGCCCTGTACCAGGGTGGGAGTACTTC.

V is TRBV20-1 and J is TRBJ1-3; D is uncertain. Germline V CDR1 and CDR2: DFQATT, SNEGSKA (reference sequence). V was cut by 3 bases and J by 0 bases, with 9 bases left in between. The CDR3 is 14 residues long. CDR3 nucleotide sequence: TGCAGTGCTAGTCTCCGTCTCTCTGGAAACACCATATATTTT. Its protein is CSASLRLSGNTIYF.

CDR3 protein: CASRESFEQYF. The CDR3 nucleotides are TGTGCCAGCAGGGAAAGTTTTGAGCAGTACTTC. The V call is TRBV25-1, the J call TRBJ2-7; D not certain. The V and J ends lost 6 bases and 7 bases respectively, with 10 bases between them. Looked up from germline, CDR1 is MGHDK and CDR2 is SYGVNS. The CDR3 contains 11 residues.

The chain joins TRBV19 to TRBJ2-1; possible D gene TRBD2, 6 bases. The V and J ends lost 3 bases and 4 bases respectively, with 13 bases between them. Germline CDR1 reads LNHDA; CDR2 reads SQIVND (reference sequence). This CDR3 has 15 amino acids. The CDR3 loop is CASSMYRGIYNEQFF. CDR3 bases: TGTGCCAGTAGTATGTATCGGGGGATTTACAATGAGCAGTTCTTC.

This chain connects TRBV20-1 to TRBJ1-5, with D hard to call. V was cut by 6 bases and J by 2 bases, with 23 bases left in between. This CDR3 comprises 17 residues. In germline, CDR1 is DFQATT, CDR2 SNEGSKA (reference sequence). Written as DNA, the CDR3 is TGCAGTGCCGCAGCGGACGACCACAGATGGGGCAATCAGCCCCAGCATTTT. Translation gives CSAAADDHRWGNQPQHF.